This T cell receptor beta chain was identified in a study of blood T cell repertoires in COVID-19. Across the whole study: Collection of acute and convalescent COVID-19 samples took place in the United States, Italy and Spain. T cells, B-cell-depleted T cells, or PBMCs provided the cDNA or gDNA that served as material.

Original processing notes: It was from reference gene primer amplification that nucleated cell counts were estimated. Repertoires were generated with immunoSEQ multiplex PCR, while TCRdb's copy carries only in-frame clones and drops some. V and J calls and clone size are those listed in that table; D and trimming were worked out from the DNA. The table has some 73,000 clones, 75% to 90% seen once. The germline CDR1 and CDR2 sequences are KGHDR and SFDVKD. Trimming took off 2 bases at V and 4 bases at J, with 2 bases between the two ends. The CDR3 is 12 residues long. The rearrangement uses TRBV24-1 and TRBJ2-1, with no clear D. This clonotype originated in an elderly woman with active or convalescent COVID-19. Sequencing was performed on peripheral blood. The DNA for the CDR3 is TGTGCCACCAGTGATTCGTACAATGAGCAGTTCTTC. It codes for CATSDSYNEQFF.